One and the same sample provided the 2 T cell receptor beta chains below, sequenced in a study of Graves' ophthalmopathy and Graves' hyperthyroidism. As the template, RNA transcripts were used to amplify TCR beta CDR3 regions. Second-round multiplex PCR followed a first-round RT-PCR using HTBI primers. TCRdb itself ran the multiplex PCR reads through MiXCR, one entry per CDR3 protein. The table shows 30,000 to 50,000 distinct CDR3 sequences, with approximately 55% occurring only once. Sequenced: peripheral blood. The receptor source for this set is an adult woman with stable Graves' hyperthyroidism.

The V gene is TRBV24-1, the J gene TRBJ2-2; TRBD1 matches at 10 bases. Germline values: CDR1 KGHDR, CDR2 SFDVKD. This CDR3 is 17 amino acids long. Trimming cost V 1 base and J 7 bases; bases outside gene matches: 8. CDR3 nucleotide sequence: TGTGCCACCAGTGATTTTCCAGAGGACAGGGGGGACGGGGAGCTGTTTTTT. As protein: CATSDFPEDRGDGELFF.

This clonotype was recorded at least ten times. The gene calls are TRBV10-3 and TRBJ1-4, with 7 bases fitting TRBD1. The CDR3 has 15 residues. V dropped 4 bases and J dropped 5; count of bases not matched to a gene: 7. Germline CDR1 and CDR2: ENHRY and SYGVKD. As DNA, the CDR3 is TGTGCCATCAGTGCGAACTCAGGGGGGAATGAAAAACTGTTTTTT. It translates to CAISANSGGNEKLFF.